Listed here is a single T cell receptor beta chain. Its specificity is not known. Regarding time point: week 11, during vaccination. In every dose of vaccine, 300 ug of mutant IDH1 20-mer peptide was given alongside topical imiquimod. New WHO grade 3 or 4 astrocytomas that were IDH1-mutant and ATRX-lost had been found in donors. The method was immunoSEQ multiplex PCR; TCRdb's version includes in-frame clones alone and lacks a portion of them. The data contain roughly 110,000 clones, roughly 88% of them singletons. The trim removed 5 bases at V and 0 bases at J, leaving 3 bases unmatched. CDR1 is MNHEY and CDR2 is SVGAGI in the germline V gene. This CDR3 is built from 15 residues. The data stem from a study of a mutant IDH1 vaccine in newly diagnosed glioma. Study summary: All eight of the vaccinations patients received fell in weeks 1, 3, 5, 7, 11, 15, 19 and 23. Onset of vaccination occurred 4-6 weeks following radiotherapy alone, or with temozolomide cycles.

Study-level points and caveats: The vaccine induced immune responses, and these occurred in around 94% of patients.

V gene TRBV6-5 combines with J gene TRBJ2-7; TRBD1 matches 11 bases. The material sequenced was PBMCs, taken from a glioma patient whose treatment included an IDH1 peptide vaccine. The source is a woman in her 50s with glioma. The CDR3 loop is CASSAGTGGSYEQYF. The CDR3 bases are TGTGCCAGCAGTGCCGGGACAGGGGGCTCCTACGAGCAGTACTTC.